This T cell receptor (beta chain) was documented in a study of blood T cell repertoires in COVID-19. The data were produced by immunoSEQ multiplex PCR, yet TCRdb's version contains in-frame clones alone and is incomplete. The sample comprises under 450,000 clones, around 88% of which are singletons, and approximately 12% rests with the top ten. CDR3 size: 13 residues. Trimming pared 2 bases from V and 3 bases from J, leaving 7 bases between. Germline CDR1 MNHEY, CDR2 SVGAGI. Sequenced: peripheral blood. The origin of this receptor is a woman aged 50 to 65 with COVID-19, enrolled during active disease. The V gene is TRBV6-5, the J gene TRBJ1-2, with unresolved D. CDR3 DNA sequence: TGTGCCAGCAGTTACAACACCTACTATGGCTACACCTTC. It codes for CASSYNTYYGYTF.